A single sample is the source of the 26 T cell receptor beta chains below, sequenced in a study of blood T cell repertoires in COVID-19. The protocol was immunoSEQ multiplex PCR, while the TCRdb copy is restricted to in-frame clones and leaves out a portion. The profile shows more than 95,000 clones, roughly four fifths of them singletons. Sequenced: peripheral blood. These receptors were taken from a man aged 55 to 70 with acute or convalescent COVID-19.

The chain joins TRBV7-8 to TRBJ1-5; D might be TRBD1 (6 bases). V lost 2 bases, J lost 4 bases, and 15 bases lay in between. This CDR3 spans 16 amino acids. Germline assignment: CDR1 SGHVS and CDR2 FQNEAQ. CDR3 coding DNA: TGTGCCAGCAGCTTAAGCCGGGGGGCGAGTAATCAGCCCCAGCATTTT. Its protein is CASSLSRGASNQPQHF. Drawing the rest from reference TRBV7-8 and TRBJ1-5, the complete variable domain is GAGVSQSPRYKVAKRGQDVALRCDPISGHVSLFWYQQALGQGPEFLTYFQNEAQLDKSGLPSDRFFAERPEGSVSTLKIQRTQQEDSAVYLCASSLSRGASNQPQHFGDGTRLSIL.

This chain joins TRBV28 and TRBJ2-7; a weak D match, TRBD1 (6 bases). Germline assignment: CDR1 MDHEN and CDR2 SYDVKM. This CDR3 has 14 residues. V lost 6 bases to trimming and J lost 4 bases, with 16 bases between them. The CDR3 DNA is TGTGCCAGCAGCTGGCTTCGGACAGATTACGAGCAGTACTTC. Translated, it gives CASSWLRTDYEQYF.

This CDR3 reads CASTPSGGAGETQYF. Here the CDR3 DNA reads TGTGCCAGCACCCCTAGCGGGGGGGCCGGGGAGACCCAGTACTTC. The V and J genes are TRBV9 and TRBJ2-5; 12 bases map to TRBD2. V shed 6 bases, J shed 5 bases, and the junction held 8 bases outside the gene matches. Per germline, CDR1 SGDLS and CDR2 YYNGEE. The CDR3 runs 15 residues.

V is TRBV5-1 and J is TRBJ1-2, with 7 positions matching TRBD1. The CDR3 is made up of 18 amino acids. J gave up 4 bases and V 0 bases, and 15 bases lay outside the gene matches. The germline CDR1 and CDR2 sequences are SGHRS and YFSETQ. The CDR3 protein is CASSLVPIRDSDSYGYTF. DNA of the CDR3: TGCGCCAGCAGCTTGGTTCCCATTCGGGACAGTGATAGCTATGGCTACACCTTC.

This sequence joins TRBV3-1 (or the pseudogene TRBV3-2) and TRBJ2-5; 11 nucleotides match TRBD2. The CDR3 totals 15 residues. Germline V gives CDR1 LGHDT, CDR2 YNNKEL (reference sequence). The ends lost 3 bases at V and 5 bases at J; junction bases unmatched: 5. CDR3 loop: CASSHSGGALETQYF. DNA of the CDR3: TGTGCCAGCAGCCATAGCGGGGGGGCCCTCGAGACCCAGTACTTC.

The chain has TRBV6-5 and TRBJ1-1, with D perhaps matching TRBD1 (5 bases). Trimming shortened V by 2 bases and J by 0 bases, and 13 bases separated the two germline ends. Germline V gives CDR1 MNHEY, CDR2 SVGAGI. This CDR3 is 16 amino acids long. The CDR3 nucleotides are TGTGCCAGCAGTTACGCGGGACGGACTATGAACACTGAAGCTTTCTTT. Protein product: CASSYAGRTMNTEAFF.

The chain has TRBV5-1 and TRBJ2-3; the D gene is possibly TRBD2 (6 bases). The CDR3 covers 17 residues. V was clipped by 5 bases and J by 3 bases, with 22 bases between them. From germline, CDR1 is SGHRS and CDR2 YFSETQ. For the CDR3, the DNA is TGCGCCAGCAGTCCGGGACTCTCAGGGTTGGGGACAGATACGCAGTATTTT. This gives the protein CASSPGLSGLGTDTQYF.

The V and J genes are TRBV5-1 and TRBJ1-2, with 7 bases fitting TRBD1. The CDR3 length is 13 residues. Germline values: CDR1 SGHRS, CDR2 YFSETQ. V shed 3 bases and J 6 bases; nucleotides not matched to a gene: 5. In nucleotides, the CDR3 is TGCGCCAGCAGCTACGGGACAGATAATGGCTACACCTTC. This codes for CASSYGTDNGYTF.

This chain links TRBV5-1 with TRBJ2-1; D is uncertain. The germline V and J ends were trimmed by 1 base and 4 bases, with 12 bases remaining between them. CDR3 length: 15 residues. Per germline, CDR1 SGHRS and CDR2 YFSETQ. The CDR3 coding sequence is TGCGCCAGCAGCTTGTTTACAGCTAATTACAATGAGCAGTTCTTC. Its translation: CASSLFTANYNEQFF.

This chain links TRBV18 with TRBJ2-6; a possible D gene is TRBD2 (6 bases). Germline V lookup: CDR1 KGHSH, CDR2 LQKENI. Trimming removed 5 bases at V and 0 bases at J, with 11 bases between. The CDR3 is 16 residues long. For the CDR3, the DNA is TGTGCCAGCTCAGCCGCGGGGAGCTCTGGGGCCAACGTCCTGACTTTC. Translating it yields CASSAAGSSGANVLTF.

The gene calls are TRBV7-2 and TRBJ2-7, with 15 positions matching TRBD2. The length of the CDR3 is 18 residues. The J segment lost 3 bases and the V segment lost 4 bases, leaving 10 bases of the junction unmatched. CDR1 and CDR2 (germline): SGHTA, FQGNSA. The CDR3 sequence: CASSSYGLAGGDNYEQYF. In DNA, the CDR3 is TGTGCCAGCAGCTCCTACGGACTAGCGGGAGGGGATAACTACGAGCAGTACTTC.

This chain links TRBV6-2 or TRBV6-3 with TRBJ2-7, with TRBD2 identical over 7 bases. V was clipped by 2 bases and J by 2 bases; unmatched bases: 15. The CDR3 has 18 residues. The germline gives CDR1 MNHEY, CDR2 SVGEGT. The CDR3 loop reads CASSYNPVVGGSTYEQYF. CDR3 sequence (DNA): TGTGCCAGCAGTTACAACCCTGTAGTGGGAGGGTCAACCTACGAGCAGTACTTC.

The chain joins TRBV18 to TRBJ2-7; a possible D gene is TRBD1 (5 bases). Per the germline V gene, CDR1 is KGHSH and CDR2 is LQKENI. The CDR3 is made up of 15 amino acids. The V end was cut by 3 bases, the J end by 3 bases, with 15 bases between. The CDR3 DNA follows: TGTGCCAGCTCACCCGACAGTGGACCGTTCTACGAGCAGTACTTC. It yields the protein CASSPDSGPFYEQYF.

This chain joins TRBV9 and TRBJ2-5, with TRBD1 identical over 9 bases. The CDR3 has 15 residues. Losses at the gene ends were 0 bases for V and 5 bases for J; bases not matched to a gene: 5. From germline, CDR1 is SGDLS and CDR2 YYNGEE. The CDR3 protein is CASSVDTGGVETQYF. CDR3 coding DNA: TGTGCCAGCAGCGTAGATACAGGGGGCGTTGAGACCCAGTACTTC.

This clone was seen only once. CDR3: CASSLAGVGLALGELFF. The DNA for the CDR3 is TGCGCCAGCAGCTTGGCCGGGGTCGGACTAGCATTAGGGGAGCTGTTTTTT. The chain links TRBV5-1 to TRBJ2-2, with 8 nucleotides matching TRBD2. The CDR3 totals 17 residues. Germline-derived CDR1 and CDR2 are SGHRS and YFSETQ. Germline trimming cut 0 bases from V and 8 bases from J; bases unmatched to any gene: 12.

This clone showed up just a few times. The chain recombines TRBV28 with TRBJ1-6, with D possibly TRBD1 on 5 matching bases. CDR3 length: 15 residues. Germline V gene data show CDR1 as MDHEN and CDR2 as SYDVKM. V was shortened by 3 bases and J by 9 bases, with 15 bases between the two germline ends. This CDR3 is CASSFGSQGFSPLHF. CDR3 nucleotide sequence: TGTGCCAGCAGTTTCGGGTCGCAGGGTTTTTCACCCCTCCACTTT.

The V gene is TRBV7-2, the J gene TRBJ2-7; TRBD1 matches 11 bases. The V segment lost 3 bases and the J segment 6 bases; nucleotides outside the gene matches: 7. The length of the CDR3 is 15 residues. The germline V gene encodes CDR1 SGHTA and CDR2 FQGNSA. CDR3 sequence (DNA): TGTGCCAGCAGCTTCTCCGGGACAGGGGGACTCGAGCAGTACTTC. Translation: CASSFSGTGGLEQYF.

The chain couples TRBV11-2 to TRBJ1-2; 12 bases line up with TRBD1. The germline CDR1 and CDR2 sequences are SGHAT and FQNNGV. V lost 5 bases to trimming and J lost 1 base; unmatched junction nucleotides: 8. This CDR3 contains 17 residues. CDR3 DNA: TGTGCCAGCAGCGGACAGGGGGACAGGGGGCTTAACTATGGCTACACCTTC. This sequence encodes CASSGQGDRGLNYGYTF.

This chain joins TRBV19 and TRBJ1-4; no clear D gene. Trimming took 4 bases from V and 5 from J, leaving 14 bases between them. Germline-derived CDR1 and CDR2 are LNHDA and SQIVND (reference sequence). The CDR3 sequence is 15 residues long. CDR3: CASSKATGGNEKLFF. The CDR3 bases are TGTGCCAGTAGTAAAGCCACCGGAGGGAATGAAAAACTGTTTTTT. The full variable domain, its missing parts supplied by reference TRBV19 and TRBJ1-4, is DGGITQSPKYLFRKEGQNVTLSCEQNLNHDAMYWYRQDPGQGLRLIYYSQIVNDFQKGDIAEGYSVSREKKESFPLTVTSAQKNPTAFYLCASSKATGGNEKLFFGSGTQLSVL.

This clone was observed a single time. The chain carries TRBV11-2 and TRBJ2-7, with D possibly matching TRBD1 (5 bases). The CDR3 has 12 residues. CDR1 is SGHAT and CDR2 is FQNNGV in the germline V gene. The ends were cut back, 4 bases at V and 4 bases at J, with 8 bases in the middle. CDR3 sequence (DNA): TGTGCCAGCAGCTCCACAGGATACGAGCAGTACTTC. Amino acids: CASSSTGYEQYF.

The CDR3 loop reads CASSLGQGETQYF. For the CDR3, the DNA is TGTGCCAGCAGCTTAGGCCAGGGGGAGACCCAGTACTTC. V usage is TRBV7-3 and J usage is TRBJ2-5, with a weak D call TRBD1 (6 bases). CDR1 and CDR2 (germline): SGHTA, FQGTGA. V gave up 2 bases and J gave up 5 bases, with 9 bases separating them. This CDR3 contains 13 residues.

Relative to its sample, this clone is medium-sized. V gene TRBV12-3 or TRBV12-4 combines with J gene TRBJ1-5; the D is unclear. This CDR3 spans 13 amino acids. The V and J ends lost 6 bases and 1 base respectively, with 7 bases between them. The CDR3 region has the DNA TGTGCCAGCAGGGCAGGAAGCAATCAGCCCCAGCATTTT. It is translated as CASRAGSNQPQHF.

The chain recombines TRBV11-2 with TRBJ1-5; TRBD1 matches 7 bases. The CDR3 has 13 amino acids. Unmatched junction bases numbered 2, after V lost 4 bases and J lost 5 bases. CDR1 and CDR2 from the germline V gene are SGHAT and FQNNGV. The CDR3 reads CASSSGTDQPQHF. The CDR3 DNA is TGTGCCAGCAGCTCCGGGACAGATCAGCCCCAGCATTTT.

This clone appeared a few times. This chain joins TRBV7-2 and TRBJ2-7; maybe TRBD2 (5 bases). CDR1 is SGHTA, CDR2 FQGNSA, per germline. The CDR3 sequence is 14 residues long. Trimming cost V 3 bases and J 7 bases, with 16 bases left between them. The CDR3 DNA reads as TGTGCCAGCAGCTTCACTAGTGGGCTACGAGAGCAGTACTTC. It specifies CASSFTSGLREQYF. The variable domain in full, completed from reference TRBV7-2 and TRBJ2-7, reads GAGVSQSPSNKVTEKGKDVELRCDPISGHTALYWYRQSLGQGLEFLIYFQGNSAPDKSGLPSDRFSAERTGGSVSTLTIQRTQQEDSAVYLCASSFTSGLREQYFGPGTRLTVT.

V and J are TRBV18 and TRBJ1-2; TRBD1 aligns across 8 bases. This CDR3 spans 18 amino acids. The trim removed 3 bases at V and 5 bases at J, leaving 17 bases unmatched. Germline loops: CDR1 KGHSH, CDR2 LQKENI. In DNA, the CDR3 is TGTGCCAGCTCACCGGGGCAGGGGGCGACCCCCGCCACTTATGGCTACACCTTC. It specifies CASSPGQGATPATYGYTF.

The genes are TRBV10-3 and TRBJ2-7; D remains unclear. Per germline, CDR1 ENHRY and CDR2 SYGVKD. With 3 bases removed from V and 6 bases from J, the gap between germline ends came to 9 bases. There are 12 residues in the CDR3. The CDR3 is CAISDNRVEQYF. CDR3 DNA sequence: TGTGCCATCAGTGATAATCGAGTCGAGCAGTACTTC.